This TCR beta chain was captured in a study of blood T cells in healthy people across ages. Study-level results: As naive T cell percentage varied, TCR beta diversity correlated strongly with it.

This clonotype was counted between two and nine times. The antigen is not known. The second PCR ran roughly 6 to 12 cycles with a sample-barcoded 5' primer and J-beta primers. A single record per CDR3 protein comes from TCRdb applying MiXCR to the 5' RACE reads. The sample carries around 820,000 distinct CDR3 sequences, approximately 25% recorded once. Each sample yielded at least 6 micrograms of PBMC total RNA. The V gene lost 5 bases and the J gene lost 7 bases, with 14 bases spanning the gap. The V gene's germline CDR1 is KGHSH and CDR2 LQKENI. This CDR3 comprises 13 residues. These sequences were also reported in another study, on T cells of mothers and their children. That study adds: Per child, around 3 million TCR beta CDR3 reads were obtained, against over 10 million per mother. Slightly higher, non-significant overlap characterized related mother-child pairs relative to unrelated pairs.

This TCR came from a boy aged 10-17 years in good health. Sequences were obtained from blood. The rearrangement uses TRBV18 and TRBJ2-5; D is undetermined. CDR3: CASSTEPDATQYF. The CDR3 nucleotides read TGTGCCAGCTCAACAGAGCCGGATGCGACCCAGTACTTC.